A single sample is the source of the 15 T cell receptor beta chains below, sequenced in a study of shared clonotypes between healthy human individuals. Method: immunoSEQ multiplex PCR; TCRdb's copy keeps in-frame clones and lacks some. The profile shows approximately 840,000 clones, about 96% of them singletons. Naive CD8 cells lacked CD45RO, underwent positive selection for CCR7 and left out terminally differentiated effector memory CD45RA+ cells. The specimen sequenced was naive CD8+ T cells sorted from blood. Receptors originate from a man aged 25 to 40 in good health.

This chain joins TRBV27 and TRBJ2-7; perhaps TRBD1 as D (6 bases). Trimming left V 4 bases short and J 0 bases short, with 22 bases between. The CDR3 covers 18 residues. CDR1 is MNHEY and CDR2 is SMNVEV in the germline V gene (reference sequence). CDR3 bases: TGTGCCAGCAGTTACATTCCACCTCGGGACACCCACTCCTACGAGCAGTACTTC. Encoded protein: CASSYIPPRDTHSYEQYF.

The chain is built from TRBV28 and TRBJ2-7, with 7 bases that match TRBD1. This CDR3 is 13 amino acids long. Germline V CDR1 and CDR2: MDHEN, SYDVKM. J was trimmed by 5 bases and V by 4 bases; bases with no gene match: 5. The DNA for the CDR3 is TGTGCCAGCAGTTCGACAGGGACGGACGAGCAGTACTTC. It encodes CASSSTGTDEQYF. The variable domain in full, with the rest retrieved from reference TRBV28 and TRBJ2-7, is DVKVTQSSRYLVKRTGEKVFLECVQDMDHENMFWYRQDPGLGLRLIYFSYDVKMKEKGDIPEGYSVSREKKERFSLILESASTNQTSMYLCASSSTGTDEQYFGPGTRLTVT.

About this clone itself: A junction end diverges from the germline sequence, so it may reflect a read error. This chain uses TRBV4-2 with TRBJ2-2; a weak D match, TRBD2 (6 bases). The CDR3 spans 16 residues. Germline V gene sequence: CDR1 LGHNA, CDR2 YNFKEQ. CDR3 amino acids: CVSSQLVGGNTGELFF. The CDR3 nucleotides are TGTGTCAGCAGCCAATTGGTGGGAGGCAACACCGGGGAGCTGTTTTTT.

V and J are TRBV29-1 and TRBJ2-7; D gene uncertain. The CDR3 covers 11 residues. Germline loops: CDR1 SQVTM, CDR2 ANQGSEA. V lost 2 bases and J lost 4, with 6 bases in between. In nucleotides, the CDR3 is TGCAGCGTTGAAAGCCGGTACGAGCAGTACTTC. This codes for CSVESRYEQYF.

The J gene is TRBJ1-5, the V gene TRBV21-1; the table gives TRBD1 as D, unverified against the DNA. TRBV21-1 represents a pseudogene. The CDR3 has 14 residues. CDR3 amino acids: CASSKAGVRQPQHF. CDR3 nucleotide sequence: TGTGCCAGCAGCAAAGCAGGGGTCAGGCAGCCCCAGCATTTT.

The chain couples TRBV7-9 to TRBJ2-1; 10 bases map to TRBD2. J lost 0 bases, V lost 2 bases, and 7 bases had no gene match. CDR1 SEHNR and CDR2 FQNEAQ come from the germline V gene (reference sequence). The CDR3 is 18 amino acids. CDR3 sequence reads: CASSLMGLALSSYNEQFF. Written as DNA, the CDR3 is TGTGCCAGCAGCTTAATGGGACTAGCGCTAAGCTCCTACAATGAGCAGTTCTTC. Full variable domain (missing parts from reference TRBV7-9 and TRBJ2-1): DTGVSQNPRHKITKRGQNVTFRCDPISEHNRLYWYRQTLGQGPEFLTYFQNEAQLEKSRLLSDRFSAERPKGSFSTLEIQRTEQGDSAMYLCASSLMGLALSSYNEQFFGPGTRLTVL.

This chain links TRBV9 with TRBJ1-4, with D perhaps matching TRBD1 (5 bases). Germline V gives CDR1 SGDLS, CDR2 YYNGEE. This CDR3 region has 17 residues. Trimming took 0 bases from V and 0 from J, leaving 12 bases between them. The DNA for the CDR3 is TGTGCCAGCAGCGTAGGTGACAGCGCCGCAACTAATGAAAAACTGTTTTTT. It translates to CASSVGDSAATNEKLFF. The full variable domain, rest sourced from reference TRBV9 and TRBJ1-4, is DSGVTQTPKHLITATGQRVTLRCSPRSGDLSVYWYQQSLDQGLQFLIQYYNGEERAKGNILERFSAQQFPDLHSELNLSSLELGDSALYFCASSVGDSAATNEKLFFGSGTQLSVL.

This clone appeared once. This CDR3 is also generated by other DNA sequences in the sample. The chain is built from TRBV2 and TRBJ1-1; D is ambiguous. Trimming cost V 3 bases and J 0 bases, with 5 bases left between them. This CDR3 region has 13 residues. CDR1 and CDR2 from the germline V gene are SNHLY and FYNNEI. The CDR3 DNA reads TGTGCCAGCAGTGACTCTGTGAACACTGAAGCTTTCTTT. Translation gives CASSDSVNTEAFF.

The chain uses TRBV16 and TRBJ2-7; no clear D. The V gene's germline CDR1 is KGHSY and CDR2 FQNENV. V was shortened by 4 bases and J by 0 bases, with 13 bases between the two germline ends. This CDR3 is 15 amino acids long. This CDR3 reads CASSPKTFSSYEQYF. DNA of the CDR3: TGTGCCAGCAGCCCGAAGACTTTTAGCTCCTACGAGCAGTACTTC.

The rearrangement links TRBV5-3 to TRBJ1-5; 11 bases match TRBD1. TRBV5-3 is recorded as an ORF, its role being uncertain. The CDR3 runs to 18 residues. V was clipped by 4 bases and J by 6 bases; unmatched bases: 15. The DNA for the CDR3 is TGTGCCAGAAGCGCGGGGACAGGGGGATCGGGATTGGTTCAGCCCCAGCATTTT. The encoded protein is CARSAGTGGSGLVQPQHF.

The chain carries TRBV7-9 and TRBJ1-1; no definite D call. CDR1 SEHNR and CDR2 FQNEAQ come from the germline V gene (reference sequence). CDR3 size: 11 residues. V lost 5 bases and J lost 7, with 8 bases in between. CDR3 bases: TGTGCCAGCAGCATAGGGCGTGAAGCTTTCTTT. Protein product: CASSIGREAFF.

This chain connects TRBV5-6 to TRBJ2-6; D unresolved. V was clipped by 2 bases and J by 0 bases, with 6 bases between them. This CDR3 region has 15 residues. From germline, CDR1 is SGHDT and CDR2 YYEEEE. DNA for the CDR3: TGTGCCAGCAGCTTTTCTCTCTCTGGGGCCAACGTCCTGACTTTC. This sequence encodes CASSFSLSGANVLTF.

The CDR3 reads CASSPATPPETQYF. The DNA for the CDR3 is TGTGCCAGCAGTCCAGCGACACCTCCGGAGACCCAGTACTTC. The gene calls are TRBV27 and TRBJ2-5; no reliable D call. The germline V gene encodes CDR1 MNHEY and CDR2 SMNVEV (reference sequence). V shed 5 bases and J shed 5 bases, with 15 bases lying between them. This CDR3 has 14 residues.

This clone was observed once. The genes are TRBV7-2 and TRBJ1-4; weak D call: TRBD1 (5 bases). Germline values: CDR1 SGHTA, CDR2 FQGNSA. The CDR3 spans 16 residues. V lost 5 bases and J lost 3, with 16 bases in between. As DNA, the CDR3 is TGTGCCAGCAGCCCGGGGCCCCGAGGGGCTAATGAAAAACTGTTTTTT. Protein product: CASSPGPRGANEKLFF. Together with reference TRBV7-2 and TRBJ1-4, the CDR3 gives the full variable domain: GAGVSQSPSNKVTEKGKDVELRCDPISGHTALYWYRQSLGQGLEFLIYFQGNSAPDKSGLPSDRFSAERTGGSVSTLTIQRTQQEDSAVYLCASSPGPRGANEKLFFGSGTQLSVL.

The V and J genes are TRBV9 and TRBJ2-3; TRBD2 is a possible D gene (6 bases). The CDR3 covers 16 residues. Germline V gives CDR1 SGDLS, CDR2 YYNGEE. V lost 3 bases, J lost 0 bases, and 14 bases lay in between. The CDR3 DNA reads as TGTGCCAGCAGCGCTGGTGGAGGGGTTAGCACAGATACGCAGTATTTT. The encoded protein is CASSAGGGVSTDTQYF.